This T cell receptor (beta chain) was observed in a study of beta chain features in type 1 diabetes. Findings and limits, study-wide: Type 1 diabetes patients had moderately but significantly shorter TCRB CDR3s in all four CD4+ subsets.

The sample holds a few counts of this clone. Its antigen is not identified. All of the isolated RNA was reverse transcribed, so expressed TCRB transcripts were sequenced. Read counts averaged around 3.5 million for samples of naive, central memory and regulatory T cells. The repertoire was sequenced with immunoSEQ multiplex PCR; TCRdb's copy has only in-frame clones and lacks some. The sample carries around 44,000 clones, approximately 70% recorded once. Germline CDR1 reads MNHEY; CDR2 reads SVGAGI. The CDR3 length is 15 residues. The ends lost 10 bases at V and 4 bases at J; junction bases unmatched: 9.

V is TRBV6-5 and J is TRBJ2-2; TRBD2 matches 10 bases. The sequence was collected from a woman in her late teens or twenties with type 1 diabetes. Sequenced sample: Tregs from blood. The CDR3 bases are TGTGCCATCCGAAGAGCGGGAGGGGGCACCGGGGAGCTGTTTTTT. Its translation is CAIRRAGGGTGELFF.